Listed below are T cell receptor beta chains from one sample, sequenced in a study of blood T cell repertoires in COVID-19. The method was immunoSEQ multiplex PCR; TCRdb's version includes in-frame clones alone and lacks a portion of them. Found here are about 250,000 clones, 80% to 90% of them singletons; the top ten hold approximately 2.5%. Source material: PBMCs or T cells enriched from blood (not recorded which). Source of these receptors: a woman between 18 and 30 years old who had recovered from COVID-19. Each CDR3 is given with its conserved first and last residue. The D gene is left open where the match is weak. The size entry is marked missing in some rows and otherwise reads once, few, many or a size class.

clone_size | j_call | cdr3_length | d_call | v_call | cdr3_aa | cdr3_nt
NA | TRBJ1-6 | 14 | TRBD1 | TRBV27 | CASSPGQGGSPLHF | TGTGCCAGCAGTCCAGGACAGGGAGGCTCACCCCTCCACTTT
NA | TRBJ1-1 | 16 | NA | TRBV7-9 | CASSLVWGVQHTEAFF | TGTGCCAGCAGCTTAGTTTGGGGGGTTCAGCACACTGAAGCTTTCTTT
NA | TRBJ2-3 | 16 | TRBD2 | TRBV5-1 | CASSYLLAGGPDTQYF | TGCGCCAGCAGTTACTTACTAGCGGGGGGCCCAGATACGCAGTATTTT
NA | TRBJ1-2 | 13 | NA | TRBV10-3 | CAISGDKNYGYTF | TGTGCCATCAGCGGGGACAAGAACTATGGCTACACCTTC
NA | TRBJ2-3 | 16 | TRBD2 | TRBV3-1/TRBV3-2 | CASSRGQRGVTDTQYF | TGTGCCAGCAGCCGGGGTCAGCGGGGGGTTACAGATACGCAGTATTTT
NA | TRBJ1-1 | 15 | NA | TRBV5-1 | CASSSVVGAGTEAFF | TGCGCCAGCAGCTCTGTGGTAGGGGCGGGAACTGAAGCTTTCTTT
NA | TRBJ1-5 | 12 | NA | TRBV5-6 | CASSSPNQPQHF | TGTGCCAGCAGCTCTCCCAATCAGCCCCAGCATTTT
NA | TRBJ1-2 | 16 | NA | TRBV5-1 | CASSLGGPNVNYGYTF | TGCGCCAGCAGCTTGGGAGGTCCGAACGTTAACTATGGCTACACCTTC
NA | TRBJ2-7 | 15 | TRBD1 | TRBV5-1 | CASSLDGQGLFEQYF | TGCGCCAGCAGCCTGGATGGACAGGGGTTGTTCGAGCAGTACTTC
NA | TRBJ2-7 | 13 | NA | TRBV11-2 | CASSFSGAYEQYF | TGTGCCAGCAGCTTCTCAGGGGCCTACGAGCAGTACTTC
NA | TRBJ2-6 | 15 | NA | TRBV28 | CAGGEAGTGANVLTF | TGTGCCGGAGGGGAAGCCGGGACTGGGGCCAACGTCCTGACTTTC
once | TRBJ1-1 | 16 | TRBD1 | TRBV27 | CASSGTGVHMNTEAFF | TGTGCCAGCAGTGGGACAGGGGTCCACATGAACACTGAAGCTTTCTTT
NA | TRBJ2-7 | 11 | NA | TRBV3-1/TRBV3-2 | CASSGPYEQYF | TGTGCCAGCAGCGGCCCCTACGAGCAGTACTTC
NA | TRBJ2-7 | 13 | NA | TRBV12-3/TRBV12-4 | CASSFTRGYEQYF | TGTGCCAGCAGTTTCACTAGAGGCTACGAGCAGTACTTC
NA | TRBJ1-6 | 17 | NA | TRBV28 | CASSLSLPGLTNSPLHF | TGTGCCAGCAGTTTAAGTCTTCCGGGACTCACTAATTCACCCCTCCACTTT
once | TRBJ1-4 | 14 | NA | TRBV7-2 | CASSLDRANEKLFF | TGTGCCAGCAGCTTAGACAGGGCTAATGAAAAACTGTTTTTT
NA | TRBJ2-7 | 13 | NA | TRBV3-1/TRBV3-2 | CASSQSSRGGQYF | TGTGCCAGCAGCCAAAGTTCGAGGGGGGGGCAGTACTTC
few | TRBJ2-5 | 15 | TRBD2 | TRBV10-2 | CASRLAGGTFSPQYF | TGCGCCAGCAGACTAGCGGGGGGGACGTTCAGTCCCCAGTACTTC
NA | TRBJ2-7 | 16 | TRBD2 | TRBV29-1 | CSVGGGGLAGSYEQYF | TGCAGCGTTGGGGGAGGCGGACTAGCGGGGAGCTACGAGCAGTACTTC
NA | TRBJ2-7 | 15 | TRBD2 | TRBV5-6 | CASSEGLAGYYEQYF | TGTGCCAGCAGCGAGGGACTAGCCGGATACTACGAGCAGTACTTC
NA | TRBJ1-1 | 17 | TRBD1 | TRBV4-1 | CASSRVGQGATNTEAFF | TGCGCCAGCAGCCGGGTGGGACAGGGGGCTACAAACACTGAAGCTTTCTTT
NA | TRBJ2-5 | 18 | TRBD2 | TRBV4-1 | CASSQDLMMAGVQETQYF | TGCGCCAGCAGCCAAGATCTTATGATGGCGGGGGTCCAAGAGACCCAGTACTTC
NA | TRBJ1-2 | 14 | TRBD1 | TRBV6-5 | CASSRTGTPFGYTF | TGTGCCAGCAGCAGGACAGGGACCCCCTTTGGCTACACCTTC
once | TRBJ2-3 | 17 | TRBD2 | TRBV5-4 | CASSLDKTSPNTDTQYF | TGTGCCAGCAGCTTGGATAAGACTAGCCCTAACACAGATACGCAGTATTTT